Listed here is a single TCR beta chain. CDR1 is MNHEY, CDR2 SVGAGI, per germline. The CDR3 extends over 15 amino acids. Tens of thousands of genome equivalents of blood DNA were amplified for TRB. This record belongs to a study of T cell clusters in autoimmune cytopenias. TRB rearrangements were amplified by touch-down multiplex PCR with mixed TRB-A/B primers. TCRdb re-called the multiplex PCR reads and shows each CDR3 protein once, DNA omitted. This repertoire includes some 4,200 distinct CDR3 sequences. These data were likewise used in another study, on T cell repertoires in aging, cancer and after chemotherapy. This second study notes: Clear clonal overlap appeared across healthy donor samples taken over several months to years. In cancer patients, declining TCR diversity with age involved lost richness and lost evenness. No conclusions about immunological memory after chemotherapy can be drawn from the repertoire data.

Sequenced sample: peripheral blood. This chain links TRBV6-5 with TRBJ1-5; TCRdb reports TRBD1, a call that lacks DNA to check it against. The TCR sequence derives from a human donor in good health. This CDR3 is CASNPFKGSNQPQHF.